This record concerns one T cell receptor beta chain sequence. Its binding antigen is unknown. Base-call qualities are not available, and no considerably larger clone is one nucleotide away. Reading the germline V gene gives CDR1 KGHSH and CDR2 LQKENI. The CDR3 runs 16 residues from the cysteine to the phenylalanine. Only the CDR3 DNA stays, 48 bases, in frame from base 1. V loses 2 bases at its end and J loses 2 bases; junction bases beyond the gene matches: 7. The record originates from a study of cytomegalovirus exposure and HLA in healthy donors listed by TCRdb under 2017. Notes on the research overall: An earlier analysis of roughly 610 of the donors reported about 280 Gb of sequence data and around 100 million unique TCR beta sequences obtained from 150 million to 200 million T cells. Rather than drawing on any new phenotypic data, the later analysis identified candidate immune exposures from TCR beta sequences and the way those sequences occurred across donors. Both class I and class II loci were covered by HLA typing, at four-digit resolution. Besides the first cohort of roughly 700 subjects, a separate validation cohort made up of 120 different subjects was used. About 320 gigabases of sequencing data and approximately 80 million unique TCR sequences were included in an early release covering 550 to 800 HLA-typed donors. About five DR-DQ haplotypes were treated as single units for association and clustering because of strong linkage in the cohort. In a later analysis, previously published TCR beta repertoires from 550 to 700 donors were re-analyzed and high-resolution HLA genotyping was added so that TCR occurrence patterns could be studied. The T cell repertoires of under 750 subjects were profiled by immunosequencing and related to cytomegalovirus serostatus. All discovery cohort repertoires had been generated using a single sequencing platform. Among roughly 400 genotyped donors of the cohort, an average of approximately 240,000 unique TCR beta nucleotide sequences was sequenced per donor, of which approximately 19% were non-productive. In a later genetic analysis, genome-wide SNP genotypes for about 55% of the roughly 700 donors were used, and that subset was treated as a discovery cohort. An earlier analysis of some 500 of the donors applied high-throughput TCR beta sequencing to assess whether each TCR beta V gene segment acted as functional or pseudogenic. The number of donors typed differed by locus, with about 629-640 for A, B, C, DRB1 and DQB1, 522 for DQA1, 606 for DPA1, and 472 for DPB1. Among the roughly 400 genotyped donors, around 81% belonged to the genetic ancestry cluster associated with self-reported Caucasian donors. The study aimed to test whether cataloging public T cell receptors could reveal signatures of past pathogen exposure. High-throughput TCR immunosequencing, statistical association of individual TCRs with disease status, and machine learning were combined to predict cytomegalovirus infection status. Donor age, sex, ethnicity and CMV serostatus were compiled alongside the repertoire data.

The cohort consisted of approximately 690 healthy bone marrow donors. At the time of sampling, all cohort members were nominally healthy, though unrecorded immune exposures were likely present. The donor tested CMV seropositive and was one of the 289 seropositive cohort members. A peripheral blood sample was collected from each donor, and TCR beta sequencing was performed on peripheral blood mononuclear cells. Genomic DNA extraction from the blood cell samples was performed with the Qiagen DNeasy Blood Extraction Kit. The method behind the library was the immunoSEQ multiplex PCR assay. For the multiplex PCR, a mixture combining 60 forward primers for TCR Vbeta segments and 13 reverse primers for TCR Jbeta segments was used. The CDR3 region of rearranged TCR beta genes was amplified from genomic DNA with a multiplex PCR assay. On the Illumina HiSeq System, the amplified TCR beta libraries were sequenced as 87-base-pair reads. The authors' pipeline ran thus. A later analysis tallied 70 million to 100 million unique TCR beta chains across the 666 repertoires, and some 10 million of those chains were shared by two or more donors. A nearest-neighbor algorithm error-corrected the raw reads and collapsed the reads into unique sequences, merging closely related sequences to remove PCR and sequencing errors. V, D and J gene segments were assigned by aligning CDR3 sequences to IMGT reference sequences. For a sequence to be retained, at least a six-nucleotide match to both a V gene segment and a J gene segment was required. A rearrangement counted as productive if the CDR3 had no stop codons and remained in frame with V and J, and every other rearrangement counted as non-productive. Following IMGT convention, CDR3 was defined as the stretch from the second conserved V-encoded cysteine up to the conserved J-encoded phenylalanine. Sequences without an unambiguous match to a single V gene segment were excluded from the earlier analysis of several hundred of the donors. In an earlier analysis of approximately 500 of the donors, a V segment was called functional when productive rearrangements were above 56.7%, and segregating when the standard deviation between donors exceeded 5%. A statistical classification framework was built for diagnosing cytomegalovirus status from the catalog of TCR beta chain sequences. In a later analysis, TCR nucleotide sequences were compared against IMGT/GENE-DB human TR gene sequences so that V and J genes could be assigned. A later analysis assigned CDR3 sequences and most-parsimonious VDJ recombination scenarios with the TCRdist pipeline. In a later analysis, each TCR beta chain was defined by its CDR3 amino acid sequence together with its V-gene family, and reads lacking a unique V-gene family were excluded. To address suspected cross-contamination and a sequencing artifact, a later analysis removed over 500 highly shared, low-generation-probability nucleotide sequences. In a later analysis, a clonal expansion index was calculated for each public chain from normalized within-repertoire ranks of inferred template counts. In a later analysis, generation probabilities were computed using a VDJ recombination model fitted to out-of-frame rearrangements, and the results were checked against IGoR. In a later analysis, hypergeometric tests were used to score TCR-TCR, TCR-HLA and TCR-CMV co-occurrence, with a repertoire-size bias correction applied to TCR pairs. To estimate false discovery rates, a later analysis permuted the HLA or CMV assignments 20 times. In a later analysis, co-occurring TCRs were grouped using DBSCAN, and TCRdist sequence similarity was added for clustering within HLA-allele-positive subsets. For co-occurrence clustering, repertoires with fewer than 30,000 or more than 120,000 public chains were excluded, along with 4 to 6 repertoires with anomalous nucleotide sharing. The immuneACCESS repertoire file appears here via TCRdb, limited to in-frame rearrangements. These files lack a portion of the clones; in checked studies, under half of the deficit traces to unresolved V genes, and the cause of the others is not known. D and trimming were read from the DNA, whereas the V and J calls and clone size are those reported in that table. The sample data list some 91,000 clones, and around four fifths of these were observed just once. The ten largest clonotypes hold 6.5% to 9% of the sample.

Points the paper makes about the study in general: Because HLA typing was missing for some donors at each locus, association tests included only the typed subset. Presence/absence analyses assumed roughly uniform sequencing depth across donors, an assumption that may not hold. Broadly in line with IMGT annotations, most TCR beta V segments showed up in productive rearrangements about 90% or about 30% of the time in an earlier analysis of around 600 of the donors. In a later analysis, HLA-associated TCR beta chains were found to be more clonally expanded and to have lower generation probabilities than equally common non-associated chains. In vitro tests confirmed that a few of the cytomegalovirus-associated TCR beta chains recognize cytomegalovirus antigens. When HLA alleles, especially DR and DQ, strongly co-occurred, attributing TCR associations to individual alleles was difficult. In a later analysis, most CMV-associated TCR beta chains were found to appear HLA-restricted, with HLA associations seemingly driven largely by CMV exposure. According to a later analysis, TCR association rates differed among HLA loci, with DRB1 alleles showing the most associated TCRs and HLA-C alleles showing the fewest. A cluster of highly shared sequence variants was judged likely to be a technical artifact of the sequencing pipeline. In a later analysis, several top co-occurrence clusters were reported to appear linked to parvovirus B19, influenza, CMV and Epstein-Barr virus. A total of some 180 TCR beta chains were listed by the study as associated with cytomegalovirus. At a false discovery rate of 0.05, a later analysis linked some 18,000 TCR beta sequences to specific HLA alleles. The 87-base-pair reads could not distinguish some IMGT-functional V segments, including TRBV6-2 and TRBV6-3, so those segments were excluded. The earlier analysis of around 600 of the donors excluded some 16 rarely observed V segments, including chromosome 9 orphons, because counts were too low. According to a later genetic analysis, donors in an Asian-associated ancestry cluster had fewer N-insertions in productive TCRs than the roughly 670-donor mean. Across donors, most TCR sequences were observed very rarely, whereas some public TCRs were present in many individuals. According to the authors, the approach could potentially be generalized to other disease states and immunological phenotypes. Correlated functional status among segregating V segments might reflect linkage disequilibrium, but an unknown experimental factor could not be ruled out. A further reported finding was that TCR beta sequences accurately predicted the HLA-A and HLA-B alleles for most subjects in the first cohort. The classifier was reported to diagnose cytomegalovirus status with high specificity and sensitivity in both the original cohort and the validation cohort. A later genetic analysis associated a missense DCLRE1C variant with V-gene and J-gene trimming of TCR beta chains, and an independent cohort replicated the association. The only immune exposure information available for the cohort was CMV serostatus. Only TCR beta chains were sequenced in this cohort, and the absence of alpha or paired-chain data limited detectable features.

This clonotype was obtained from a man between 35 and 55 years old in good health and CMV-seropositive. The sequence joins TRBV18 to TRBJ2-5; a stretch of 8 junction bases matches TRBD1. Source material: PBMCs. The sequence in DNA is TGTGCCAGCTCACCAGGGACAGGAAGTATTCAAGAGACCCAGTACTTC. Protein translation: CASSPGTGSIQETQYF.